Included here is one TCR beta chain sequence, with context. This sample was taken from a study of blood T cell repertoires in COVID-19. Across the whole study: Sites in the United States, Italy and Spain provided acute and convalescent COVID-19 samples. The analysed material was cDNA or gDNA that came from T cells, B-cell-depleted T cells, or PBMCs.

V shed 0 bases, J shed 6 bases, and the junction held 5 bases outside the gene matches. In germline, CDR1 is LNHNV, CDR2 YYDKDF (reference sequence). The CDR3 spans 15 residues. Clones were read by immunoSEQ multiplex PCR, and TCRdb kept only the in-frame ones, dropping some. The sample lists about 230,000 clones, approximately 84% seen once, with around a tenth in the top ten. Seattle's enrolled individuals joined amid active infection and were then monitored longitudinally. The sequence was collected from a man aged 50 or older with COVID-19, enrolled during active disease. The gene calls are TRBV15 and TRBJ2-1, with 7 nucleotides matching TRBD2. The sequencing sample was made of peripheral blood. Here the CDR3 reads CATSRDGGGVNEQFF. The CDR3, as DNA: TGTGCCACCAGCAGAGATGGCGGGGGAGTCAATGAGCAGTTCTTC.